This entry lists 5 T cell receptor beta chains sequenced from one sample in a study of cytomegalovirus exposure and HLA in healthy donors. PCR primers comprised 60 Vbeta and 13 Jbeta primers. Sequencing used immunoSEQ multiplex PCR; TCRdb keeps in-frame clones, though not all of them. There are tens of thousands of clones in the sample; about 72% occur only once, and 3.3% lies in the top ten. The material sequenced was PBMCs. All receptors come from a woman aged 40-49 years in good health and CMV-seropositive.

Comment on this clone: Other DNA sequences in the same sample also yield this CDR3. The gene calls are TRBV7-9 and TRBJ1-1; D not certain. Germline-derived CDR1 and CDR2 are SEHNR and FQNEAQ (reference sequence). V lost 3 bases and J lost 1, with 6 bases in between. The CDR3 runs to 13 residues. In nucleotides, the CDR3 is TGTGCCAGCAGCTTCTCTTCGAACACTGAAGCTTTCTTT. Its translation is CASSFSSNTEAFF.

CDR3 nucleotides: TGTGCCTGGAGTTGGGGGGGGCGCGGGACTGAAGCTTTCTTT. Its translation is CAWSWGGRGTEAFF. This chain uses TRBV30 with TRBJ1-1; D might be TRBD1 (6 bases). V was clipped by 2 bases and J by 5 bases, with 15 bases between them. The germline CDR1 and CDR2 sequences are GTSNPN and SVGIG (reference sequence). This CDR3 contains 14 residues.

The chain links TRBV5-4 to TRBJ2-1; 12 bases are shared with TRBD2. The CDR3 has 18 residues. Germline-derived CDR1 and CDR2 are SGHNT and YYREEE (reference sequence). V lost 4 bases and J lost 1; bases outside the gene matches: 9. The CDR3 nucleotides are TGTGCCAGCAGCCCGGGCGGGACTAGCGGGTTATCCTACAATGAGCAGTTCTTC. Translated, it gives CASSPGGTSGLSYNEQFF.

This chain links TRBV6-1 with TRBJ2-3, with 7 bases aligning to TRBD1. The V gene's germline CDR1 is MNHNS and CDR2 SASEGT. The CDR3 extends over 14 amino acids. V lost 2 bases to trimming and J lost 4 bases; unmatched junction nucleotides: 3. The CDR3 here is CASSERDRADTQYF. DNA for the CDR3: TGTGCCAGCAGTGAACGAGACAGGGCAGATACGCAGTATTTT.

DNA for the CDR3: TGTGCCAGCAGCCCGTTACAGTCGACATATGGCTACACCTTC. It encodes CASSPLQSTYGYTF. This rearrangement joins TRBV7-8 to TRBJ1-2; unclear D gene. V lost 5 bases and J lost 5, with 15 bases in between. This CDR3 contains 14 residues. Germline V lookup: CDR1 SGHVS, CDR2 FQNEAQ.